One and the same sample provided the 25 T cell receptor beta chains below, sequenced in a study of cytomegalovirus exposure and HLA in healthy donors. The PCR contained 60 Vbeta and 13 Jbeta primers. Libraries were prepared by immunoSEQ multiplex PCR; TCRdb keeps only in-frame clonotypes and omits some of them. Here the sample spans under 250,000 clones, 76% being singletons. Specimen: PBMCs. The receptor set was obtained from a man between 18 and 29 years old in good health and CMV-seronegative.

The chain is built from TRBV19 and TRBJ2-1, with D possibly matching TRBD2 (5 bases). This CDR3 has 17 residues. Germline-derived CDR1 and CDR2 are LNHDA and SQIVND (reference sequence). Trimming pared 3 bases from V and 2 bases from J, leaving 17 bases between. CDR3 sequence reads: CASSISGIGVTYNEQFF. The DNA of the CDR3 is TGTGCCAGTAGTATCTCGGGAATCGGGGTTACCTACAATGAGCAGTTCTTC.

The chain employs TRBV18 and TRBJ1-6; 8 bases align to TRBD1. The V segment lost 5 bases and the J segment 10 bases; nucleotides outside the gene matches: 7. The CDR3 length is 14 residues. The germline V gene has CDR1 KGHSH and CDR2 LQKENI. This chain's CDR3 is CASSITAGGSPLHF. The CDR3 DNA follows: TGTGCCAGCTCAATTACGGCAGGGGGCTCACCCCTCCACTTT.

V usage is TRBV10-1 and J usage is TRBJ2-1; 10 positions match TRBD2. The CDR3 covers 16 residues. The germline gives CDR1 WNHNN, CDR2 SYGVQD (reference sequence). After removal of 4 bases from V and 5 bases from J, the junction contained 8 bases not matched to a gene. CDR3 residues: CASSGAGTSANNEQFF. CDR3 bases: TGCGCCAGCAGTGGGGCCGGGACTAGCGCCAACAATGAGCAGTTCTTC.

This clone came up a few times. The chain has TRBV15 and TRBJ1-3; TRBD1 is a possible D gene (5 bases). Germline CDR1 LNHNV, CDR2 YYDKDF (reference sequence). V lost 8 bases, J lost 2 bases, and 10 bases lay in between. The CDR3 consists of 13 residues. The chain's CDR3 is CATETGAGNTIYF. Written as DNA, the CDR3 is TGTGCCACCGAAACAGGCGCTGGAAACACCATATATTTT.

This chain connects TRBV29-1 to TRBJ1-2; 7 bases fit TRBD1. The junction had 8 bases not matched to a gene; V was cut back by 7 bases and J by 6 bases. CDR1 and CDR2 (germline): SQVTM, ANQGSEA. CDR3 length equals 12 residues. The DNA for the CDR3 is TGCAGCGCCGTCGAGGGGGCGAATGGCTACACCTTC. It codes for CSAVEGANGYTF.

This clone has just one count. The CDR3 DNA reads as TGTGCCAGCAGCCCAGAAGATGGGAGGGGGTCCTACGAGCAGTACTTC. Its protein product is CASSPEDGRGSYEQYF. The chain joins TRBV7-9 to TRBJ2-7, with a possible D match to TRBD2 (7 bases). The CDR3 loop spans 16 amino acids. Germline V gives CDR1 SEHNR, CDR2 FQNEAQ (reference sequence). V was cut by 5 bases and J by 1 base, with 18 bases left in between.

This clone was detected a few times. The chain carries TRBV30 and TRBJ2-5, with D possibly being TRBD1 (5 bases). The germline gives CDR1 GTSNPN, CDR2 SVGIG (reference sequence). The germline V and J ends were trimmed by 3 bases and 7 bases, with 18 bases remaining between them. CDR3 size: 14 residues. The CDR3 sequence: CAWSSRQLRGTQYF. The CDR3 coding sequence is TGTGCCTGGAGCTCTAGACAGTTAAGGGGGACCCAGTACTTC.

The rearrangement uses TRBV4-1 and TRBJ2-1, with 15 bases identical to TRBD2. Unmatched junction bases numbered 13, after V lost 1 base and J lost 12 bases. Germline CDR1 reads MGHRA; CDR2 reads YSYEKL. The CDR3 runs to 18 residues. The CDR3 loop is CASSQGGLAGGKVIGQFF. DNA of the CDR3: TGCGCCAGCAGCCAAGGGGGACTAGCGGGAGGAAAGGTGATCGGGCAGTTCTTC.

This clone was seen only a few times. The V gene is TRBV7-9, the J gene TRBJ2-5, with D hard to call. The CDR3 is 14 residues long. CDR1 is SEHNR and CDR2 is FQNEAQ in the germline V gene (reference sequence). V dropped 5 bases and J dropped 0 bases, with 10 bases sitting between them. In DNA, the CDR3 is TGTGCCAGCAGCCCAAGTCACAACCAAGAGACCCAGTACTTC. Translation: CASSPSHNQETQYF.

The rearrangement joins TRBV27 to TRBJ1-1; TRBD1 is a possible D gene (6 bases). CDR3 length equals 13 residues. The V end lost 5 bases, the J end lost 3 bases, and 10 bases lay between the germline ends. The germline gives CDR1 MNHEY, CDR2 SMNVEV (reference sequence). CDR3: CASSPEGDTEAFF. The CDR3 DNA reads TGTGCCAGCAGTCCTGAGGGGGACACTGAAGCTTTCTTT.

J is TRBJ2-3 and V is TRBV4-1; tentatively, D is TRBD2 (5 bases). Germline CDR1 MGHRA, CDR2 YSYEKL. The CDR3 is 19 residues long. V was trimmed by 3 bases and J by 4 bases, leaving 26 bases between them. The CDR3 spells CASSQPPVTEPARADTQYF. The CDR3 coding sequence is TGCGCCAGCAGCCAGCCCCCTGTTACCGAACCGGCGAGGGCAGATACGCAGTATTTT.

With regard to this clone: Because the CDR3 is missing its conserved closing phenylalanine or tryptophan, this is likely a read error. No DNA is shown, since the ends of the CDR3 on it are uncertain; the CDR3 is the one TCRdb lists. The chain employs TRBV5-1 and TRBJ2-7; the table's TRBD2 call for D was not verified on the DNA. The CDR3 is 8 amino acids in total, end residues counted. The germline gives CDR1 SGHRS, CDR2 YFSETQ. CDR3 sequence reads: CASSQASY.

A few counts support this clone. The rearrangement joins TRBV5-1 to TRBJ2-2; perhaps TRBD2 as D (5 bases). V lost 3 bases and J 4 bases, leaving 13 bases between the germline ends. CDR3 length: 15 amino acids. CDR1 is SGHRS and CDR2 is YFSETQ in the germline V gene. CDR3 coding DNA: TGCGCCAGCAGCTCGGCCGGGGTCGTCACCGGGGAGCTGTTTTTT. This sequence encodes CASSSAGVVTGELFF.

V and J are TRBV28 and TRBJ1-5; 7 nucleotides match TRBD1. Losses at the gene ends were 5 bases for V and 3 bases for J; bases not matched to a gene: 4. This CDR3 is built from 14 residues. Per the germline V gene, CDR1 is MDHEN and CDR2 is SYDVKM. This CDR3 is CASSPGTANQPQHF. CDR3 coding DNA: TGTGCCAGCAGTCCCGGGACAGCCAATCAGCCCCAGCATTTT.

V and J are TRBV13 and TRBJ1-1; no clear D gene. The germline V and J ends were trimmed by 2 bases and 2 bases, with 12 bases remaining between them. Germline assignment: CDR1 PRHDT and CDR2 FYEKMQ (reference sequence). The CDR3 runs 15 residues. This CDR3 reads CASSLNRRGNTEAFF. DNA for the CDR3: TGTGCCAGCAGCTTAAATCGTCGGGGAAACACTGAAGCTTTCTTT.

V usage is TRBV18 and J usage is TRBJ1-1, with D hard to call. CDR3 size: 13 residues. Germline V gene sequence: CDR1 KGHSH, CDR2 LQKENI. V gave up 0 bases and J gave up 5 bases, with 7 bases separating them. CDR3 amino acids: CASSPPSMTEAFF. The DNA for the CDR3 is TGTGCCAGCTCACCACCTTCCATGACTGAAGCTTTCTTT.

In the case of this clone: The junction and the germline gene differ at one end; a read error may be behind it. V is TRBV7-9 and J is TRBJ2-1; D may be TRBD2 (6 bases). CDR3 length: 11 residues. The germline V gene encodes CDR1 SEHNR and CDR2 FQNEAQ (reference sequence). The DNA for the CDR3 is TGTTCCAGCAGCTTGGGGGGTTGGCAGTTCTTC. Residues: CSSSLGGWQFF.

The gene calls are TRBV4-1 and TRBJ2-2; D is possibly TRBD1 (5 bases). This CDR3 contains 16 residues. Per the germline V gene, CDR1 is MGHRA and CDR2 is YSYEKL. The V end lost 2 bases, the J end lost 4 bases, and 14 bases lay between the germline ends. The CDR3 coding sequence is TGCGCCAGCAGCCAAAGAGGTGGGGCAGGCACCGGGGAGCTGTTTTTT. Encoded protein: CASSQRGGAGTGELFF.

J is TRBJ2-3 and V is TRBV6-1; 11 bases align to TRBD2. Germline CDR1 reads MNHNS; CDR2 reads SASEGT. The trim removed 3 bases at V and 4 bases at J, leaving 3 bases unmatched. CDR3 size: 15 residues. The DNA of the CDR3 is TGTGCCAGCAGTGACCGACTAGCGGGGCCAGATACGCAGTATTTT. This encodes CASSDRLAGPDTQYF.

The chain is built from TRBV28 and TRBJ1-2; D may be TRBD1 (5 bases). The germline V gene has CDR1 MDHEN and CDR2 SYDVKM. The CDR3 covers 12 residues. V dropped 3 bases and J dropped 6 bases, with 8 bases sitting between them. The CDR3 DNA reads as TGTGCCAGCAGTTTTTGGGGGGATGGCTACACCTTC. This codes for CASSFWGDGYTF.

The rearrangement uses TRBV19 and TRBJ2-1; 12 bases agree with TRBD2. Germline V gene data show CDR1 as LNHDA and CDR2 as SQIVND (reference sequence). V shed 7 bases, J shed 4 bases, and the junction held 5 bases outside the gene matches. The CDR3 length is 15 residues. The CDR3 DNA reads TGTGCCAGTAACTCCGGGACTAGCGGGTACAATGAGCAGTTCTTC. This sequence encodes CASNSGTSGYNEQFF.

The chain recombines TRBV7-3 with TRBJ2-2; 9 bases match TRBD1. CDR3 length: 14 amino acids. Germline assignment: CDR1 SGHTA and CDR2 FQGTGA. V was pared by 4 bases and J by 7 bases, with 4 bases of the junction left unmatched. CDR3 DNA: TGTGCCAGCAGCTCGGACAGGGGTAGCGGGGAGCTGTTTTTT. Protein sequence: CASSSDRGSGELFF.

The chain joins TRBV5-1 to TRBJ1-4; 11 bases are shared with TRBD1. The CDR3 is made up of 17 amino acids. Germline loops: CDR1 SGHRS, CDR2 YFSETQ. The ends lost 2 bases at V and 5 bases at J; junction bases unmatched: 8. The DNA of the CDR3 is TGCGCCAGCAGCTTAGGACAGGGGGCTTTACAAAATGAAAAACTGTTTTTT. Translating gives CASSLGQGALQNEKLFF.

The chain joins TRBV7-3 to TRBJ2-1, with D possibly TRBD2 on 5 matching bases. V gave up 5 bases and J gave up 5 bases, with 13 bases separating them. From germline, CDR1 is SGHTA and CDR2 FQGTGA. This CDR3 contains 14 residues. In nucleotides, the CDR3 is TGTGCCAGCAGCGTCTCCCAGCGGAACAATGAGCAGTTCTTC. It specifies CASSVSQRNNEQFF.

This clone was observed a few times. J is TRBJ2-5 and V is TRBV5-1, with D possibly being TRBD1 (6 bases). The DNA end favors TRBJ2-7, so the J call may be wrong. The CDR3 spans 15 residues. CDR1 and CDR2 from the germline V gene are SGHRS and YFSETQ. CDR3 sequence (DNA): TGCGCCAGCAGCAACCTACCGGGACACGAGTACGAGCAGTACTTC. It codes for CASSNLPGHEYEQYF.